Listed below are T cell receptor beta chains from one sample, sequenced in a study of regulatory and conventional T cells in RAG deficiency. Using immunoSEQ multiplex PCR, the repertoire was profiled, and TCRdb retains in-frame clones only, with some absent. The table lists under 25,000 clones, 80% to 90% of them singletons. In addition, the sample was reused for a study of regulatory T cells.

Material: Tregs sorted from blood. The source is a human donor in good health. The CDR3 runs from the conserved cysteine through the conserved F or W. A D gene is named only where the DNA matches it firmly. Where a row states a size, it is once, few, many or the class of an expanded clone; other rows omit it.

CDR3aa,CDR3nt,abundance,d_gene,j_gene,v_gene
CASSVRDRSYEQYF,TGTGCCAGCAGTGTTCGGGACAGGTCCTACGAGCAGTACTTC,NA,TRBD1,TRBJ2-7,TRBV6-1
CASSLGLARTEETQYF,TGTGCCAGCAGTTTGGGACTAGCGAGGACAGAAGAGACCCAGTACTTC,NA,TRBD2,TRBJ2-5,TRBV28
CASSLQGWGTEAFF,TGTGCCAGCAGCTTACAGGGGTGGGGAACTGAAGCTTTCTTT,NA,NA,TRBJ1-1,TRBV11-1
CASSPVGADLGYTF,TGTGCCAGCAGCCCAGTCGGGGCTGATCTTGGCTACACCTTC,NA,NA,TRBJ1-2,TRBV7-9
CASSLGTGPYEQYF,TGTGCCAGCAGCTTAGGAACAGGACCCTACGAGCAGTACTTC,NA,NA,TRBJ2-7,TRBV7-3
CASSYSFSGAAEAFF,TGTGCCAGCAGTTACTCGTTTTCAGGGGCGGCTGAAGCTTTCTTT,NA,NA,TRBJ1-1,TRBV6-5
CASSRRDREVSPLHF,TGTGCCAGCAGCCGACGGGACAGGGAGGTTTCACCCCTCCACTTT,NA,TRBD1,TRBJ1-6,TRBV6-5
CASSMAAPGKPQHF,TGTGCCAGTAGTATGGCGGCTCCAGGGAAGCCCCAGCATTTT,once,NA,TRBJ1-5,TRBV19
CASSPANRVETEAFF,TGTGCCAGCAGCCCTGCGAACAGGGTGGAGACTGAAGCTTTCTTT,NA,NA,TRBJ1-1,TRBV6-5
CASSFPGPGNTIYF,TGTGCCAGCAGCTTTCCGGGCCCTGGAAACACCATATATTTT,NA,NA,TRBJ1-3,TRBV11-2
CASNALGGANYGYTF,TGTGCCAGCAACGCTCTGGGTGGGGCTAACTATGGCTACACCTTC,NA,NA,TRBJ1-2,TRBV5-5
CASSSRRINEQFF,TGTGCCAGCAGCTCCCGCAGGATCAATGAGCAGTTCTTC,once,NA,TRBJ2-1,TRBV7-9
CASSGQGAYEQYF,TGCGCCAGCAGCGGGCAGGGAGCCTACGAGCAGTACTTC,NA,NA,TRBJ2-7,TRBV5-1
CASTFNQATEAFF,TGTGCCAGCACATTTAATCAGGCAACTGAAGCTTTCTTT,NA,NA,TRBJ1-1,TRBV6-1
CASSSTGYTEAFF,TGCGCCAGCAGCTCCACAGGTTACACTGAAGCTTTCTTT,NA,NA,TRBJ1-1,TRBV5-1
CASSTRGSQETQYF,TGTGCCAGCAGCACTCGGGGCAGCCAAGAGACCCAGTACTTC,few,NA,TRBJ2-5,TRBV5-4
CASTRRGASPLHF,TGTGCCAGCACAAGAAGGGGGGCCTCACCCCTCCACTTT,once,NA,TRBJ1-6,TRBV2
CASSLRAGQGENSPLHF,TGCGCCAGCAGCTTAAGGGCCGGACAGGGTGAAAATTCACCCCTCCACTTT,NA,TRBD1,TRBJ1-6,TRBV5-1